These 2 T cell receptor beta chains came from one sample sequenced in a study of blood T cell repertoires in COVID-19. Produced via immunoSEQ multiplex PCR; TCRdb's table is partial and in-frame only. The data show about 73,000 clones, with more than 70% seen just once and less than 6.5% held by the top ten. Material: peripheral blood. Source of these receptors: a man aged 50 to 59 with active COVID-19.

The gene calls are TRBV28 and TRBJ1-3; 12 bases line up with TRBD1. The CDR3 is made up of 16 amino acids. The V segment lost 5 bases and the J segment 7 bases; nucleotides outside the gene matches: 9. Germline CDR1 and CDR2: MDHEN and SYDVKM. CDR3 protein: CASSPTGTGGRNTIYF. The CDR3 bases are TGTGCCAGCAGTCCAACCGGGACAGGGGGCAGGAACACCATATATTTT.

The chain employs TRBV9 and TRBJ1-5, with D tentatively TRBD1 (5 bases). The CDR3 runs 13 residues. Trimming took 4 bases from V and 4 from J, leaving 9 bases between them. In germline, CDR1 is SGDLS, CDR2 YYNGEE. The CDR3 nucleotides read TGTGCCAGCAGCTTATACAGGAATCAGCCCCAGCATTTT. Its translation: CASSLYRNQPQHF. The entire variable domain, with the rest obtained from reference TRBV9 and TRBJ1-5, is as follows: DSGVTQTPKHLITATGQRVTLRCSPRSGDLSVYWYQQSLDQGLQFLIQYYNGEERAKGNILERFSAQQFPDLHSELNLSSLELGDSALYFCASSLYRNQPQHFGDGTRLSIL.